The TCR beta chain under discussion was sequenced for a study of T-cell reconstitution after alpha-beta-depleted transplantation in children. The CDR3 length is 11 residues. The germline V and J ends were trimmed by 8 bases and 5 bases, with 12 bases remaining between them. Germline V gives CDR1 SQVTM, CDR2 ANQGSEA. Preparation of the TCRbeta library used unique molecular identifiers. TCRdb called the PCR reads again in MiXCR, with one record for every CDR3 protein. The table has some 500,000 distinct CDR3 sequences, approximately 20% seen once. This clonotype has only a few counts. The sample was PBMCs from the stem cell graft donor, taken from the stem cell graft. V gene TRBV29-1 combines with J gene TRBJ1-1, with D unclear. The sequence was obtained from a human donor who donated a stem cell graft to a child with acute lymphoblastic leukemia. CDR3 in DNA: TGCAGCATTAAGCGGCAGACTGAAGCTTTCTTT. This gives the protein CSIKRQTEAFF. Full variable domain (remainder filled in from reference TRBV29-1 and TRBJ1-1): SAVISQKPSRDICQRGTSLTIQCQVDSQVTMMFWYRQQPGQSLTLIATANQGSEATYESGFVIDKFPISRPNLTFSTLTVSNMSPEDSSIYLCSIKRQTEAFFGQGTRLTVV.